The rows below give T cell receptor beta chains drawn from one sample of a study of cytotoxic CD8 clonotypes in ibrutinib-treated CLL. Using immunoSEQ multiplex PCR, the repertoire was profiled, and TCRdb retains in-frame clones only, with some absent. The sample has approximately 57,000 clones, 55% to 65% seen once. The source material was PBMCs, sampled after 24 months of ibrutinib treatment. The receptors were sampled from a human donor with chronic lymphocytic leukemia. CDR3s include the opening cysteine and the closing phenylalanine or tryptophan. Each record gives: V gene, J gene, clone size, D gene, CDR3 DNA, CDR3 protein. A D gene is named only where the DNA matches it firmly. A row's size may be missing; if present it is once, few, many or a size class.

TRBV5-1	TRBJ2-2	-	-	TGCGCCAGCAGTTTCGGGAACCCGGGAGCATACACCGGGGAGCTGTTTTTT	CASSFGNPGAYTGELFF
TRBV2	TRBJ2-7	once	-	TGTGCCAGCAGTGCGCTTATTAGCTCCTACGAGCAGTACTTC	CASSALISSYEQYF
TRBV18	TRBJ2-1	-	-	TGTGCCAGCTCAGGATTAAATGAGCAGTTCTTC	CASSGLNEQFF
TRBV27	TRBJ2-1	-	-	TGTGCCAGCAGTTTTAGGGGCCCCGCCTACAATGAGCAGTTCTTC	CASSFRGPAYNEQFF
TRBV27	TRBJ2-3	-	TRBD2	TGTGCCAGCAGTCCCCGGGGGGGAGATACGCAGTATTTT	CASSPRGGDTQYF
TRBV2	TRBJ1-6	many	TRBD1	TGTGCCAGCAGACAGGGGAGGGATTCACCCCTCCACTTT	CASRQGRDSPLHF
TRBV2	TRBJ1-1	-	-	TGTGCCAGCAGTGAAGCGCTCCGAAACACTGAAGCTTTCTTT	CASSEALRNTEAFF
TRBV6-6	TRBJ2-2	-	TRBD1	TGTGCCAGCAGTCCAGGGGGCCCCGGGGAGCTGTTTTTT	CASSPGGPGELFF
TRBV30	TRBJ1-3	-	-	TGTGCCTGGAGTGGGGGTTATGGAAACACCATATATTTT	CAWSGGYGNTIYF
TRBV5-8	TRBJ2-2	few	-	TGTGCCAGCAGCTTGGTCGGGTTTCACGGGGAGCTGTTTTTT	CASSLVGFHGELFF
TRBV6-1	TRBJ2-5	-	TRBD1	TGTGCCAGCAGGCAGACAGGGGGCCACGAGACCCAGTACTTC	CASRQTGGHETQYF
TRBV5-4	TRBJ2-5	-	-	TGTGCCAGCAGCTTGGCGGCAGGGAAAAAGACCCAGTACTTC	CASSLAAGKKTQYF
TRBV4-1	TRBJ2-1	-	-	TGCGCCAGCAGCCAAGATCAGCTAGCGGAGCAGTTCTTC	CASSQDQLAEQFF
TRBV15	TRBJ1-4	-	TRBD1	TGTGCCACCAGCAGAGAACAGGGGTTTAGCGATGAAAAACTGTTTTTT	CATSREQGFSDEKLFF
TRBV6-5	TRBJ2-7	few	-	TGTGCCAGCAGCCCGGGGCAGAACTACGAGCAGTACTTC	CASSPGQNYEQYF
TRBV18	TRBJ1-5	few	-	TGTGCCAGCTCACCACTACCCCCGCAGGGGCACAATCAGCCCCAGCATTTT	CASSPLPPQGHNQPQHF
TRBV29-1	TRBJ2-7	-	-	TGCAGCGTTCCGACAGCTAACTACGAGCAGTACTTC	CSVPTANYEQYF
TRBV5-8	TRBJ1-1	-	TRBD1	TGTGCCAGCAGCTTGCTTATTTTATGGGACAGGGACACTGAAGCTTTCTTT	CASSLLILWDRDTEAFF
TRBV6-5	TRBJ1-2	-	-	TGTGCCAGCACCCAACAGGGTAGTGGCTACACCTTC	CASTQQGSGYTF
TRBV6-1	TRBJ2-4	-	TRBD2	TGTGCCAGCAGTGAAGGGGGGGGTTTGGTCTTAGCCAAAAACATTCAGTACTTC	CASSEGGGLVLAKNIQYF
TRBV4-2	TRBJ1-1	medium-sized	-	TGTGCCAGCAACGGGGTAGGGGACACTGAAGCTTTCTTT	CASNGVGDTEAFF
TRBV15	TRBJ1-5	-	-	TGTGCCACCAGCAGGTGGGATCAGCCCCAGCATTTT	CATSRWDQPQHF
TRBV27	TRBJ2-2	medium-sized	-	TGTGCCAGCAGTTTATCGAAGGGCCCCGGGGAGCTGTTTTTT	CASSLSKGPGELFF
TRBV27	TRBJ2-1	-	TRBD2	TGTGCCAGCAGTCTAGCGGGAGTTGTATACAATGAGCAGTTCTTC	CASSLAGVVYNEQFF
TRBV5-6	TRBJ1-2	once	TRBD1	TGTGCCAGCAGTCGAGACAGGGGACTCTATGGCTACACCTTC	CASSRDRGLYGYTF
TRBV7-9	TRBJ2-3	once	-	TGTGCCAGCAGCCGAAACAGAGTCCGGGTTGGCACAGATACGCAGTATTTT	CASSRNRVRVGTDTQYF
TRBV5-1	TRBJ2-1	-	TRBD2	TGCGCCAGCAGCTTGGCCTTTAGCGGGAGAGTTCAATCGTATGAGCAGTTCTTC	CASSLAFSGRVQSYEQFF
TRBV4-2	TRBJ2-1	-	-	TGTGCCAGCAGCCAACTCTTACTTACTCATGAGCAGTTCTTC	CASSQLLLTHEQFF
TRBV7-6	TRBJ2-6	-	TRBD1	TGTGCCAGCAGCCCTCGGGACAGTTACTCTGGGGCCAACGTCCTGACTTTC	CASSPRDSYSGANVLTF
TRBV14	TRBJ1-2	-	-	TGTGCCAGCAGCCAAGATCGAGGCGGGGTCGGGGGCTACACCTTC	CASSQDRGGVGGYTF
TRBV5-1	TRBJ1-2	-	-	TGCGCCAGCAGCCCGGAACGCAGTAGAGTCTATGGTGACTACACCTTC	CASSPERSRVYGDYTF
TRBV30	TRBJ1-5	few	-	TGTGCCTGGAGTCCTAAGTTGGATCAGCCCCAGCATTTT	CAWSPKLDQPQHF
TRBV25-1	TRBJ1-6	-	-	TGTGCCAGCAGGGGGCAAGGGGCCCGCGGTTCACCCCTCCACTTT	CASRGQGARGSPLHF
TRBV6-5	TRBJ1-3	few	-	TGTGCCAGCAGTTACTCGGCGGGGGTTGGAAACACCATATATTTT	CASSYSAGVGNTIYF
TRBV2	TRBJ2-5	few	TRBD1	TGTGCCAGCGGACAGGGCGGGACCCAGTACTTC	CASGQGGTQYF
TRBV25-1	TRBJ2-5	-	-	TGTGCCAGCAGTTTGCGGGGCCAAGAGACCCAGTACTTC	CASSLRGQETQYF
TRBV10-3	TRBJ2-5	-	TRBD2	TGTGCCACCCGCCTGACTAGCGGGTCCCAAGAGACCCAGTACTTC	CATRLTSGSQETQYF
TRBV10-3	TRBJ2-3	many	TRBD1	TGTGCCATCACGGGACAGTCCACAGATACGCAGTATTTT	CAITGQSTDTQYF
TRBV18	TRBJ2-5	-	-	TGTGCCAGCTCACCGTCAAGAGAGACCCAGTACTTC	CASSPSRETQYF
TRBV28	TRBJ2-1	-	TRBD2	TGTGCCAGCAGTAACCCGACTAGCGGGAGTTACTCTCTTAGCAATGAGCAGTTCTTC	CASSNPTSGSYSLSNEQFF
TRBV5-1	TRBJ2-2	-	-	TGCGCCAGCAGCTTGGTCGGGGGGCGCGACACCGGGGAGCTGTTTTTT	CASSLVGGRDTGELFF
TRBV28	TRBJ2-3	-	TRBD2	TGTGCCAGCAGTCCAAACGGCGGGGGTTTTTATGGCACAGATACGCAGTATTTT	CASSPNGGGFYGTDTQYF
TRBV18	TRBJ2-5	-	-	TGTGCCAGCTCACCATCACTCTCCAGGGTTGAGACCCAGTACTTC	CASSPSLSRVETQYF
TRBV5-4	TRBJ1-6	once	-	TGTGCCAGCAGCCGGAGGTTAGGGGGCTCCTATAATTCACCCCTCCACTTT	CASSRRLGGSYNSPLHF
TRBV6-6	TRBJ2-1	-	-	TGTGCCAGCAGTTACAACGGGGACGCCAGGTACAATGAGCAGTTCTTC	CASSYNGDARYNEQFF